This T cell receptor (beta chain) stems from a study of identical twins. Overall study findings and caveats: Clonotypes of the beta chain that were abundant in cord blood carried fewer insertions (memory repertoires showed none). Partial confounding of zero-insertion analyses by invariant MAIT and iNKT cells was possible.

Of note for this clonotype: The antigen is undetermined.

Via MiXCR, TCRdb re-called the 5' RACE reads, giving one row per CDR3 protein. Altogether 500,000 to 600,000 distinct CDR3 sequences are present, 20% to 25% being singletons, with the ten largest covering about 0.93%. The CDR3 length is 16 residues. V was clipped by 3 bases and J by 1 base; unmatched bases: 7. Germline V gives CDR1 SGHRS, CDR2 YFSETQ. These same records also appear under a second study, on T cells expressing NK-cell markers. That source notes: Cells sorted as CD3+CD56+NKG2C+, CD3+CD56+NKG2C- and CD3+CD56-NKG2C+ T cells supplied the TCR beta repertoires. It is unclear if expanded NKG2C-expressing clones target HCMV antigens.

This sequence joins TRBV5-1 and TRBJ2-3, with 8 bases aligning to TRBD2. The source of this sequence is a woman aged 18-35 years in good health. Input material: CD4+ T cells sorted from blood. For the CDR3, the DNA is TGCGCCAGCAGCTATGGACTAGCAGCACGCACAGATACGCAGTATTTT. Its protein product is CASSYGLAARTDTQYF.